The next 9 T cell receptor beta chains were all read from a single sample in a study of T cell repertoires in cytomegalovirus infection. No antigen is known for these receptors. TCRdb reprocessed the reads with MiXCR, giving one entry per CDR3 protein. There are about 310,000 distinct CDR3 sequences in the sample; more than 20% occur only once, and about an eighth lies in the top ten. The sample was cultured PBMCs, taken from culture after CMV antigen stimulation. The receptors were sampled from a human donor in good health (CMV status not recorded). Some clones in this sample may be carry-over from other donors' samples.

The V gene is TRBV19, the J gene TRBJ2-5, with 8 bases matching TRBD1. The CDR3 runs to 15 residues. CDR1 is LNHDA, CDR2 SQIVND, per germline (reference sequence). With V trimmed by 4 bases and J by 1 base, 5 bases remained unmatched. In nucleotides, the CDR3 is TGTGCCAGTAGTAGGGGACAGGCCCTCCAAGAGACCCAGTACTTC. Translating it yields CASSRGQALQETQYF.

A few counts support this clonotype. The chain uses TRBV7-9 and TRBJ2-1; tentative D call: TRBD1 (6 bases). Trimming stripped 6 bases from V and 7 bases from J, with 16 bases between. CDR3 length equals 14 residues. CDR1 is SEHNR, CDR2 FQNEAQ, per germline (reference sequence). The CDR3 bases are TGTGCCAGCAGTTTCGTGACAGGTTATAATGAGCAGTTCTTC. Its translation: CASSFVTGYNEQFF.

CDR3 residues: CASSLETGINEQFF. The CDR3 DNA reads TGTGCCAGCAGTTTGGAAACAGGAATTAATGAGCAGTTCTTC. The chain is built from TRBV12-3 or TRBV12-4 and TRBJ2-1, with D tentatively TRBD1 (5 bases). This CDR3 has 14 residues. The V end was cut by 3 bases, the J end by 7 bases, with 13 bases between.

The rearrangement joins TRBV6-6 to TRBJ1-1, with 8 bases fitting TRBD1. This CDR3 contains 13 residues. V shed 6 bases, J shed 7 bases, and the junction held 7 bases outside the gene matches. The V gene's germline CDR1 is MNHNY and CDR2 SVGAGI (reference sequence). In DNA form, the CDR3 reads TGTGCCAGCAGGACGGACAGGGAAGTTGAAGCTTTCTTT. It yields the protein CASRTDREVEAFF.

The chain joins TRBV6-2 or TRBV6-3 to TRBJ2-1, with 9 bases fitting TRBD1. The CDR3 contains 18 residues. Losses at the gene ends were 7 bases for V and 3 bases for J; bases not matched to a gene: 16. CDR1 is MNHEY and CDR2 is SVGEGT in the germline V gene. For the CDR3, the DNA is TGTGCCAGCACTCAGGGACAGGGTTCCAGATTCGACTACAATGAGCAGTTCTTC. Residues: CASTQGQGSRFDYNEQFF.

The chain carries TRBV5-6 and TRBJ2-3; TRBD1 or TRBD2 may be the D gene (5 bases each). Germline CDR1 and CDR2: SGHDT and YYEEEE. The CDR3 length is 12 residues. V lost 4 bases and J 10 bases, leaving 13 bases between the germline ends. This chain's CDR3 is CASSTRGGAQYF. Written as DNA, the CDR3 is TGTGCCAGCAGCACCCGTGGGGGTGCGCAGTATTTT.

CDR3 DNA: TGTGCCAGTTTCGGACAGGGGACGGGCCAGCCCCAGCATTTT. Translating it yields CASFGQGTGQPQHF. The rearrangement uses TRBV19 and TRBJ1-5; 9 bases fit TRBD1. Germline V gene sequence: CDR1 LNHDA, CDR2 SQIVND (reference sequence). Trimming removed 8 bases from V and 7 bases from J; junction bases left unmatched: 9. CDR3 length: 14 amino acids.

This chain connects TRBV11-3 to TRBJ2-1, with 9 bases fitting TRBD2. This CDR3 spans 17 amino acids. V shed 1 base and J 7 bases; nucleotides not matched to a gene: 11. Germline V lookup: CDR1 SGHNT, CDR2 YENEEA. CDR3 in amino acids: CASSLVGGSGRRNEQFF. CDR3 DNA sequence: TGTGCCAGCAGCTTAGTGGGGGGTAGCGGGAGAAGGAATGAGCAGTTCTTC.

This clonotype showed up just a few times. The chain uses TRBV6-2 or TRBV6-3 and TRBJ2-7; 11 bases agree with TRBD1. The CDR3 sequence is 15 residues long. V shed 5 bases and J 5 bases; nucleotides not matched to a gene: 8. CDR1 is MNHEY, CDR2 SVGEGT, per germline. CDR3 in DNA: TGTGCCAGCAGTCCGGGACAGGGGGTAGTGCACGAGCAGTACGTC. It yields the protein CASSPGQGVVHEQYV.